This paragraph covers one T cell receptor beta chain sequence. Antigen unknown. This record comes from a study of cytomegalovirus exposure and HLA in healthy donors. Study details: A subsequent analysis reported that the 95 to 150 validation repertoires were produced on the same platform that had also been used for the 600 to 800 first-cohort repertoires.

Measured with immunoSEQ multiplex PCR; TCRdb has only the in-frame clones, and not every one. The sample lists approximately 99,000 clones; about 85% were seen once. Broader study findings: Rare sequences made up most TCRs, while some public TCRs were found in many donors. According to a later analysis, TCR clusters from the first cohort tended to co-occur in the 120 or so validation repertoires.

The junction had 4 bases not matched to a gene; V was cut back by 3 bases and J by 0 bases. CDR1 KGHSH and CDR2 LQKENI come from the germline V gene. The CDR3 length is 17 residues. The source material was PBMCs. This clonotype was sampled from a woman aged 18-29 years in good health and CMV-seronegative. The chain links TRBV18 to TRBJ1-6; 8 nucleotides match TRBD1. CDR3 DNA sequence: TGTGCCAGCTCACCTGGGGGACAGGTCTCCTATAATTCACCCCTCCACTTT. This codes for CASSPGGQVSYNSPLHF.